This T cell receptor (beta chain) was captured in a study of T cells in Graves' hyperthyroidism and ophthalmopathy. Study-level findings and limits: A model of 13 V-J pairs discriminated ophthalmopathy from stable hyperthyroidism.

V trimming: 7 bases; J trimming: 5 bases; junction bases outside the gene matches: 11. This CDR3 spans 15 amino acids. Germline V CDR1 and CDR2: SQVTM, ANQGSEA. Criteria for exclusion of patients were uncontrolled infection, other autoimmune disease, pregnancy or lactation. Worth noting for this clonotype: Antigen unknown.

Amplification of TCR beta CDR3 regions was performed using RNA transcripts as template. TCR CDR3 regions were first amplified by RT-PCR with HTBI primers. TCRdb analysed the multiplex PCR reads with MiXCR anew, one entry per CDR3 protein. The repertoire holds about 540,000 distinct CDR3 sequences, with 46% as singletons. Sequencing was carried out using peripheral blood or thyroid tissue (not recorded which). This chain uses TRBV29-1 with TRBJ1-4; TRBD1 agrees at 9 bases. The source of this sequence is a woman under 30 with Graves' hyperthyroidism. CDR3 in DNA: TGCAGCGCTAGACAGGGGGGGCTAAGGAATGAAAAACTGTTTTTT. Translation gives CSARQGGLRNEKLFF.